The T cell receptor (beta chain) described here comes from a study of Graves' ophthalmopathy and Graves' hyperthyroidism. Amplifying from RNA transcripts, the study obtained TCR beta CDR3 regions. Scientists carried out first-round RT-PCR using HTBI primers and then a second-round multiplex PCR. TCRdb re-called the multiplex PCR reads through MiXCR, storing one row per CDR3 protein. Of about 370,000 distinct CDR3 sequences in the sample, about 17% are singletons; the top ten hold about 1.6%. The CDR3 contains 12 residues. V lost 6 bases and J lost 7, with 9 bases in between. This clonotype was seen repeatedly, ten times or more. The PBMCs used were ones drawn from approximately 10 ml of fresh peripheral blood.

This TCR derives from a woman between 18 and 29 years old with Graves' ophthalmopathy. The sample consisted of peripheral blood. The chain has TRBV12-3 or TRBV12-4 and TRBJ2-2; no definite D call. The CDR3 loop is CASSKDGGELFF. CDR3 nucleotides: TGTGCCAGCAGCAAGGACGGCGGGGAGCTGTTTTTT.